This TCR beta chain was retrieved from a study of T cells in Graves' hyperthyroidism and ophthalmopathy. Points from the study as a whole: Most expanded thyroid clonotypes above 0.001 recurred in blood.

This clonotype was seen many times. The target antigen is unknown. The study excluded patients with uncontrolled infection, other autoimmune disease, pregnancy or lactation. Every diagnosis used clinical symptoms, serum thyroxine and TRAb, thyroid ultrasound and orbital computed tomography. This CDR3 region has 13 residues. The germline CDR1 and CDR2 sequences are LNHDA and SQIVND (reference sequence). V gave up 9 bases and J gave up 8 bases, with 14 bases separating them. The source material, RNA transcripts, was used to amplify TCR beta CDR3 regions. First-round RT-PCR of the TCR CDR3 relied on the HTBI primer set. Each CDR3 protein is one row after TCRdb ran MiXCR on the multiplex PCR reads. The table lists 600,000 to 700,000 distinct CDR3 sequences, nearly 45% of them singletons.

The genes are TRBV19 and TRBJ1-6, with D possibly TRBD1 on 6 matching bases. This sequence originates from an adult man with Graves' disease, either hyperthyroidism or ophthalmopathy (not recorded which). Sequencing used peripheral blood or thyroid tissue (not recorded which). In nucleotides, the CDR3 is TGTGCCAGCGAACAGGGTGATCATTCACCCCTCCACTTT. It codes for CASEQGDHSPLHF.